This paragraph covers one T cell receptor beta chain sequence. An end of the junction does not agree with germline; a read error may underlie this. This entry comes from a study of tumor and adjacent non-tumor tissue in lung cancer. RNA was extracted from bulk tissue without any cell sorting. Distant lung tissue was collected more than 3 cm away from the tumor edge. Three rounds of nested PCR, following a modified ARM-PCR protocol, produced the TCRbeta library. Each CDR3 protein gets one entry after TCRdb re-called the multiplex PCR reads with MiXCR. Among 60,000 to 85,000 distinct CDR3 sequences, more than 75% were seen once, and the ten largest hold under 45%. This CDR3 comprises 17 residues. Germline V gene lookup returns CDR1 MNHNS and CDR2 SASEGT.

Sequencing was done on a sample of distant non-tumor lung tissue. The V gene is TRBV6-1, the J gene TRBJ1-5; D not certain. This receptor was taken from a man aged 60 to 69 with non-small cell lung cancer. CDR3 DNA sequence: TGTGCCTGCAGTGAAGCGCCTTTTGGTGGCAGCAATCAGCCCAAGCATTTT. Translated, it gives CACSEAPFGGSNQPKHF.